This is a list of T cell receptor beta chains from one sample in a study of T cell responses to AZD1222 COVID-19 vaccine. Only in-frame clones appear in the TCRdb table, and some are missing; sequencing was by immunoSEQ multiplex PCR. The table has some 120,000 clones, around 82% seen once. The sequenced sample was peripheral blood, obtained on day 0 of AZD1222 vaccination. Receptors originate from an adult in good health. Each CDR3 is given with its conserved first and last residue. The D gene is left open where the match is weak. A row's size may be missing; if present it is once, few, many or a size class.

j_call v_call clone_size d_call cdr3_nt cdr3_aa
TRBJ2-2 TRBV11-1 - TRBD2 TGTGCCAGCAGCCCCCGGGTAGCGGGAGGTACCGGGGAGCTGTTTTTT CASSPRVAGGTGELFF
TRBJ2-2 TRBV7-7 - - TGTGCTAGCAGCCAGTGGGGGGAAGTCAACGGGGAGCTGTTTTTT CASSQWGEVNGELFF
TRBJ2-5 TRBV5-6 - TRBD1 TGTGCCAGCAGCTTGGCCAGGACAGGGAAAGAGACCCAGTACTTC CASSLARTGKETQYF
TRBJ1-3 TRBV28 few - TGTGCCAGCAGTCTACAGGGTTCAAACACCATATATTTT CASSLQGSNTIYF
TRBJ1-2 TRBV29-1 few TRBD1 TGCAGCGTTGACAGGGGGCCCCTTCGCGCGGACTATGGCTACACCTTC CSVDRGPLRADYGYTF
TRBJ1-2 TRBV10-3 - - TGTGCCATCAGTGACGGGAGGGACTATGGCTACACCTTC CAISDGRDYGYTF
TRBJ2-5 TRBV5-4 - TRBD2 TGTGCCAGCAGCTTCACGGGGGGTGGAGAGACCCAGTACTTC CASSFTGGGETQYF
TRBJ1-1 TRBV19 - - TGTGCCAGTAGTATCAGAGGGCGGGACACTGAAGCTTTCTTT CASSIRGRDTEAFF
TRBJ1-2 TRBV28 - - TGTGCCAGCAGTTTCGAACCCGGCCGGGTCGTTTATGGCTACACCTTC CASSFEPGRVVYGYTF
TRBJ2-1 TRBV9 - - TGTGCCAGCAGCGCCGGGGGAACTTACAATGAGCAGTTCTTC CASSAGGTYNEQFF
TRBJ1-1 TRBV9 few - TGTGCCAGCAGCGTAGAAGGGGGAAGCGGCACTGAAGCTTTCTTT CASSVEGGSGTEAFF
TRBJ2-6 TRBV7-3 - - TGTGCCAGCAGCCGAGGACGGAGCTCTGGGGCCAACGTCCTGACTTTC CASSRGRSSGANVLTF
TRBJ1-1 TRBV11-2 - - TGTGCCAGCAGCCCGACCGGGACGACGACTGAAGCTTTCTTT CASSPTGTTTEAFF
TRBJ2-5 TRBV27 once TRBD2 TGTGCCAGCAGCCAACTAGCGCGGGAGACCCAGTACTTC CASSQLARETQYF
TRBJ2-1 TRBV30 - TRBD2 TGTGCCTGGAGTAAGAAGATTTTCGGGACTAGCGCAAATGAGCAGTTCTTC CAWSKKIFGTSANEQFF
TRBJ1-2 TRBV2 - - TGTGCCAGCATCCCCGACAGTACTTATGGCTACACCTTC CASIPDSTYGYTF
TRBJ1-2 TRBV6-6 few - TGTGCCAGCAGTTTGACCCGGGGCCGGACAAACTATGGCTACACCTTC CASSLTRGRTNYGYTF
TRBJ2-7 TRBV7-9 few TRBD1 TGTGCCAGCAGCCCCGGACAGGGAGGAGTCTACGAGCAGTACTTC CASSPGQGGVYEQYF
TRBJ1-5 TRBV6-1 - TRBD1 TGTGCCAGCAGTGAAGAGCGGACAGGCCCTCAGCCCCAGCATTTT CASSEERTGPQPQHF
TRBJ2-1 TRBV10-3 - TRBD2 TGTGCCACCCTCCTTGCGGGGGGCATCGAAAATGAGCAGTTCTTC CATLLAGGIENEQFF
TRBJ1-1 TRBV2 - TRBD1 TGTGCCAGCATGTTGGAAGGGGGCGTTTATGAAGCTTTCTTT CASMLEGGVYEAFF
TRBJ2-5 TRBV14 - TRBD2 TGTGCCAGCAGCCAGGGCGGGAGGGCCACCGAGACCCAGTACTTC CASSQGGRATETQYF
TRBJ2-2 TRBV24-1 - TRBD1 TGTGCCACCAGTGATTTAAACAGGGGTAGCAGGGAGCTGTTTTTT CATSDLNRGSRELFF
TRBJ2-3 TRBV28 - TRBD2 TGTGCCAGCAGTTTAGCAGAGGCGTTAGCGGGTTCAGGCACAGATACGCAGTATTTT CASSLAEALAGSGTDTQYF
TRBJ2-7 TRBV7-9 - - TGTGCCAGCAGCTGGGACATCTACGAGCAGTACTTC CASSWDIYEQYF
TRBJ2-3 TRBV2 - - TGTGCCGCCCAAAGCCAAGGGCGCACAGATACGCAGTATTTT CAAQSQGRTDTQYF
TRBJ2-4 TRBV28 - - TGTGCCAGCAGTTTTGGGGAAATCGGCATTCAGTACTTC CASSFGEIGIQYF
TRBJ1-5 TRBV7-8 - - TGTGCCAGCAGCTTAGGCAGTTATAGCAATCAGCCCCAGCATTTT CASSLGSYSNQPQHF
TRBJ1-2 TRBV12-3/TRBV12-4 - - TGTGCCAGCAGTCGGACGGCTCAAGGCTACACCTTC CASSRTAQGYTF
TRBJ1-2 TRBV10-3 - TRBD1 TGTGCCACCAGGACAGGGAAAGATGGCTACACCTTC CATRTGKDGYTF
TRBJ1-1 TRBV6-6 - - TGTGCCAGCAGTTACGAATGGGTGAACACTGAAGCTTTCTTT CASSYEWVNTEAFF
TRBJ2-5 TRBV5-1 - TRBD1 TGCGCCAGCAGCTCGGGACAGCTGAATAAAGAGACCCAGTACTTC CASSSGQLNKETQYF
TRBJ2-7 TRBV27 - - TGTGCCACCTCGGGCGGGGGCCCCTACGAGCAGTACTTC CATSGGGPYEQYF
TRBJ2-7 TRBV4-2 - - TGTGCCAGCAGCCAAGATCTAGAGTCCCACGAGCAGTACTTC CASSQDLESHEQYF
TRBJ2-7 TRBV6-5 once - TGTGCCAGCAGTTACGGGAACAGGTTGTACGAGCAGTACTTC CASSYGNRLYEQYF